Listed below are T cell receptor beta chains from one sample, sequenced in a study of blood T cell repertoires in COVID-19. The table came from immunoSEQ multiplex PCR; TCRdb's copy has only in-frame clones and leaves some out. This repertoire shows roughly 38,000 clones, 85% to 90% found once; its top ten account for 12%. The sequencing sample was made of peripheral blood. These receptors all come from a man in his sixties or seventies with acute or convalescent COVID-19. CDR3s include the opening cysteine and the closing phenylalanine or tryptophan. D genes are given only for firm matches.

V gene	D gene	J gene	CDR3 protein
TRBV19	.	TRBJ2-1	CASSPGLSSLTRFF
TRBV27	TRBD1	TRBJ1-2	CASSARQGAYGYTF
TRBV5-1	TRBD1	TRBJ2-5	CASSPGQAGETQYF
TRBV7-3	TRBD2	TRBJ2-3	CASSSELADSTDTQYF
TRBV11-1	.	TRBJ1-1	CASSRTVNTEAFF
TRBV19	.	TRBJ1-5	CASSMRRDQPQHF
TRBV6-6	TRBD1	TRBJ2-7	CASSKGTGVGSREQYF
TRBV5-1	.	TRBJ2-5	CASSFGGSGGETQYF
TRBV13	TRBD2	TRBJ2-3	CASSPAGGLRTTDTQYF
TRBV6-2/TRBV6-3	TRBD2	TRBJ2-7	CASSKTGGLNEQYF
TRBV7-3	.	TRBJ2-2	CASSLTRRGPTGELFF
TRBV7-9	TRBD2	TRBJ2-1	CASSSGLAANEQFF
TRBV4-3	.	TRBJ2-7	CASSQGAGTGGSYEQYF
TRBV20-1	.	TRBJ1-1	CSAVRVGEAFF
TRBV29-1	TRBD2	TRBJ2-3	CSAASGLSTSTDTQYF
TRBV2	.	TRBJ2-3	CASSGQSTDTQYF
TRBV15	.	TRBJ2-5	CATSRAQQETQYF
TRBV29-1	.	TRBJ2-2	CSVLRSGDAGELFF
TRBV27	TRBD1	TRBJ1-5	CATGDRGPDQPQHF
TRBV19	TRBD2	TRBJ2-7	CASSISSGIGYEQYF
TRBV7-2	.	TRBJ1-1	CASSRYGPWTEAFF
TRBV19	TRBD1	TRBJ2-5	CASTDRGRQETQYF
TRBV28	TRBD1	TRBJ1-2	CASGGTTGNYGYTF
TRBV4-1	TRBD1	TRBJ2-5	CASSQDDRAWETQYF
TRBV5-8	TRBD1	TRBJ1-5	CASRGQANQPQHF
TRBV2	TRBD1	TRBJ1-1	CASSQPNRGNTEAFF
TRBV29-1	TRBD1	TRBJ2-7	CSVPGQGAIYEQYF
TRBV5-6	TRBD1	TRBJ2-1	CASSPGTGGQFYNEQFF
TRBV6-4	.	TRBJ1-2	CASSEQPSYGYTF
TRBV7-9	TRBD2	TRBJ2-3	CASSRLAGSTDTQYF
TRBV11-1	TRBD1	TRBJ2-5	CASSFPTGGQETQYF